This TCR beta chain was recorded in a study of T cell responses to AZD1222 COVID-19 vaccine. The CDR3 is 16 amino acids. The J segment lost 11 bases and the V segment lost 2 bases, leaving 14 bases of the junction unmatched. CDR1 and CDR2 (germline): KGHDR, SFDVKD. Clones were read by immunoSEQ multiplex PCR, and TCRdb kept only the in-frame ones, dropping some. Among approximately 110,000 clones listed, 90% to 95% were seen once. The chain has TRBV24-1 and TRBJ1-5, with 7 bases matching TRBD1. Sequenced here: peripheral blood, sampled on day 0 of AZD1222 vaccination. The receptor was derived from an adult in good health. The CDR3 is CATSDSTLTGKEAQHF. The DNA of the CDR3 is TGTGCCACCAGTGATTCTACCTTGACAGGGAAAGAGGCCCAGCATTTT.